This T cell receptor beta chain was retrieved from a study of cytomegalovirus exposure and HLA in healthy donors. Measured with immunoSEQ multiplex PCR; TCRdb has only the in-frame clones, and not every one. The table has around 54,000 clones, around nine tenths seen once. General study points: Generally TCR sequences proved uncommon, though certain public TCRs appeared in numerous donors.

In regard to this clone: Its specificity is unknown.

There are 15 residues in the CDR3. Germline lookup yields CDR1 SGHKS and CDR2 YYEKEE (reference sequence). V was clipped by 0 bases and J by 0 bases, with 8 bases between them. This rearrangement joins TRBV5-5 to TRBJ2-3, with TRBD2 as a possible D gene (6 bases). What was sequenced was PBMCs. This receptor was obtained from a woman aged 18 to 35 in good health and CMV-seropositive. The chain's CDR3 is CASSLAGASTDTQYF. Here the CDR3 DNA reads TGTGCCAGCAGCTTGGCGGGAGCTAGCACAGATACGCAGTATTTT. Using reference TRBV5-5 and TRBJ2-3 for the parts outside the CDR3, the full variable domain is DAGVTQSPTHLIKTRGQQVTLRCSPISGHKSVSWYQQVLGQGPQFIFQYYEKEERGRGNFPDRFSARQFPNYSSELNVNALLLGDSALYLCASSLAGASTDTQYFGPGTRLTVL.